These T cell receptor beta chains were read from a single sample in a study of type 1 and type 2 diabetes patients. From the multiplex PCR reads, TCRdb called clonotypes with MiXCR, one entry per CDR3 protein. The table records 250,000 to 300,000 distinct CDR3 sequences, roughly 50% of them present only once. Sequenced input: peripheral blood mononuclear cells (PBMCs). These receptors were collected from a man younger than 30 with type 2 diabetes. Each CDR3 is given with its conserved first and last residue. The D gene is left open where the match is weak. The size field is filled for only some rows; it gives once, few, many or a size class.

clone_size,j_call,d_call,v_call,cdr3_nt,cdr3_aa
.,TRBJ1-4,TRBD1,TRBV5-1,TGCGCCAGCAGACTCATCCGGGACAGGAATGAAAAACTGTTTTTT,CASRLIRDRNEKLFF
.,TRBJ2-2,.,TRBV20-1,TGCAGTGCTAGAGATCGAAGTTTCGCCACGAACACCGGGGAGCTGTTTTTT,CSARDRSFATNTGELFF
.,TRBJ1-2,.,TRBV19,TGTGCCAGTAGCCAAGGACCTACAGGGTATAATGGCTACACCTTC,CASSQGPTGYNGYTF
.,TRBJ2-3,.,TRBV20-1,TGCAGTGCAAGGATGGATAGCACAGATACGCAGTATTTT,CSARMDSTDTQYF
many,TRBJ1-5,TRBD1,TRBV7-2,TGTGCCAGCAGCTTAGTAACGGGACAGCATCAGCCCCAGCATTTT,CASSLVTGQHQPQHF
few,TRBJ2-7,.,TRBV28,TGTGCCAGCAGTTTGAAGGGGCCGGTCTACGAGCAGTACTTC,CASSLKGPVYEQYF
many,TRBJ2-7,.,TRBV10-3,TGTGCCACAGGGGCGGAGCGGGCGAACGAGCAGTACTTC,CATGAERANEQYF
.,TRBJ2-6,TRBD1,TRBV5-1,TGCGCCAGCAGCTCCGGGACAGAACTCTCTGGGGCCAACGTCCTGACTTTC,CASSSGTELSGANVLTF
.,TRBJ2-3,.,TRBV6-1,TGCGCCAGCAGTGACCCAGGTAGCACAGATACGCAGTATTTT,CASSDPGSTDTQYF
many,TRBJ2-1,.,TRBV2,TGTGCCAGCAGTTACGGACTGAGCAATGAGCAGTTCTTC,CASSYGLSNEQFF
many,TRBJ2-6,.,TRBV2,TGTGCCAGCAGTAGTCGAGAGTCTGGGGCCAACGTCCTGACTTTC,CASSSRESGANVLTF
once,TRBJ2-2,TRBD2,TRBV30,TGTGCCTGGAGGTCTAGCGGGAGAAACACCGGGGAGCTGTTTTTT,CAWRSSGRNTGELFF
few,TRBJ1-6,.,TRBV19,TGTGCCAGTAGTATAGGGTCCGGGGCACCCCTCCACTTT,CASSIGSGAPLHF
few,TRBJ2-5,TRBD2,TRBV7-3,TGTGCCAGCAGTCGGGGGGTACAAGAGACCCAGTACTTC,CASSRGVQETQYF
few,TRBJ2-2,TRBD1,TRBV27,TGTGCCAGCCGAGGACCTAGACAGGGGCCCGGGGAGCTGTTTTTT,CASRGPRQGPGELFF
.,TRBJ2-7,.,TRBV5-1,TGCGCCAGCAGGAGCAGAATGTACGAGCAGTACTTC,CASRSRMYEQYF
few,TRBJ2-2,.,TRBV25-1,TGTGCCAGCATCGGGGGGCCGAACACCGGGGAGCTGTTTTTT,CASIGGPNTGELFF
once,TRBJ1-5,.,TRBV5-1,TGCGCCAGCAGCTTGTCTCCCAATCAGCCCCAGCATTTT,CASSLSPNQPQHF
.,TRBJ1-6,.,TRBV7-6,TGTGCCGGAACAAACGGGCCTTTAAAGGAACCCCTCCACTTT,CAGTNGPLKEPLHF
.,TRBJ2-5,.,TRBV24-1,TGTGCCACCAGTGACCCGGGACCAGAAGTCGGGGAGACCCAGTACTTC,CATSDPGPEVGETQYF
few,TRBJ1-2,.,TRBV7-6,TGTGCCAGCAGCTTGCTGGGTCCCCCGGCAGCTATAGGGAAGATTAACTATGGCTACACCTTC,CASSLLGPPAAIGKINYGYTF
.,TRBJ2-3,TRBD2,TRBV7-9,TGTGCCAGCAGCGGGGCGGGAGGGACATGGGCAGATACGCAGTATTTT,CASSGAGGTWADTQYF
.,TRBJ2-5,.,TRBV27,TGTGCCAGCAGTTCTAGCAGGGGGGCCGAACAGACCCAGTACTTC,CASSSSRGAEQTQYF
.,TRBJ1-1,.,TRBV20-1,TGCAGTGCTAGAGCTTCTGGCCCCGAAGCTTTCTTT,CSARASGPEAFF
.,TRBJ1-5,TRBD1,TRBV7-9,TGTGCCAGCAGCTTAACGGGACAGGAGGGTCAGCCCCAGCATTTT,CASSLTGQEGQPQHF
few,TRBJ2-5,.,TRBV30,TGTGCCTGGAGCCAAGGCACGGGAGAAGAGACCCAGTACTTC,CAWSQGTGEETQYF
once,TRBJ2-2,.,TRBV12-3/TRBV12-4,TGTGCCAGCAGTTTGCCGGAGTTAACCGGGGAGCTGTTTTTT,CASSLPELTGELFF
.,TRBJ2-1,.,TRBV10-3,TGTGCCATCAGTGGAGGCGGGGAGAATCCCAATGAGCAGTTCTTC,CAISGGGENPNEQFF
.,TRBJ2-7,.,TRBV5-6,TGTGCCAGCAGCTGGTCGCCAGGGAGTATTTACGAGCAGTACTTC,CASSWSPGSIYEQYF
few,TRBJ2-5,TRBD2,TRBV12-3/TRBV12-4,TGTGCCAGCAGTTTTTACCGGGGGGGCGTGGAGACCCAGTACTTC,CASSFYRGGVETQYF
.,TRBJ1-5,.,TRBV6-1,TGTGCCAGCAGTGGTACCCCGATCCCTAGCAATCAGCCCCAGCATTTT,CASSGTPIPSNQPQHF
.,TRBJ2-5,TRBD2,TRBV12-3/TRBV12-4,TGTGCCAGCAGCCATGGGACTAGCGGGGACCTGTACCAAGAGACCCAGTACTTC,CASSHGTSGDLYQETQYF
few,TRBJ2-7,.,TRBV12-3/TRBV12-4,TGTGCCAGCACTATGCGGCGGAACGAGCAGTACTTC,CASTMRRNEQYF
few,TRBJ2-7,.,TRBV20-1,TGCAGTGCTAGAGTGACGACACCTCGGCGGGGCTACGAGCAGTACTTC,CSARVTTPRRGYEQYF
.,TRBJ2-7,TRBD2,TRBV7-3,TGTGCCAGCAGTACGACTAGCGGGAGGCTCAGCTCCTACAAGCAGTACTTC,CASSTTSGRLSSYKQYF
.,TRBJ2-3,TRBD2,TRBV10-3,TGTGCCATCAAGCGGGGGGGGGCAGATACGCAGTATTTT,CAIKRGGADTQYF
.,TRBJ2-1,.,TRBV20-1,TGCAGTGCTAAAAGACCCCCGAGGAATGAGCAGTTCTTC,CSAKRPPRNEQFF
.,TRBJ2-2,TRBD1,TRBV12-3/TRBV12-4,TGTGCCGTCAGGACAGGGGGGTATTCCACCGGGGAGCTGTTTTTT,CAVRTGGYSTGELFF
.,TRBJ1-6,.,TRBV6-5,TGTGCCAGCAGTTCTGGACCCCCGGGACTATATAATTCACCCCTCCACTTT,CASSSGPPGLYNSPLHF
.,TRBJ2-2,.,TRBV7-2,TGTGCCAGCAGCCCGCTGGGGGGCAGCACCGGGGAGCTGTTTTTT,CASSPLGGSTGELFF
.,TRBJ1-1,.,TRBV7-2,TGTGCCAGCAGCTCGACTATGGACGGGAACACTGAAGCTTTCTTT,CASSSTMDGNTEAFF
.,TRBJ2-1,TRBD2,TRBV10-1,TGCGCCAGCAGTAGCGGGAGGCAACCACACAGCTCCTACAATGAGCAGTTCTTC,CASSSGRQPHSSYNEQFF